This TCR beta chain derives from a study of cytomegalovirus exposure and HLA in healthy donors. Study findings and constraints: Later analysis demonstrated an association between a missense DCLRE1C variant and TCR beta V- and J-gene trimming. It has been reported that TCR beta sequences accurately predicted the HLA-A and HLA-B alleles of most subjects. It was assumed in the presence/absence analyses that sequencing depth was roughly uniform across donors.

Primers for the PCR totalled 60 Vbeta and 13 Jbeta. The table came from immunoSEQ multiplex PCR; TCRdb's copy has only in-frame clones and leaves some out. This sample has around 140,000 clones, with around 90% found just once. Of note for this clone: No antigen is known for it.

Germline V gene data show CDR1 as MNHNS and CDR2 as SASEGT. The CDR3 extends over 14 amino acids. J was trimmed by 7 bases and V by 8 bases; bases with no gene match: 11. The clonotype comes from a woman between 40 and 55 years old in good health and CMV-seronegative. Sequenced input: PBMCs. J is TRBJ2-3 and V is TRBV6-1; 8 bases align to TRBD2. The CDR3 spells CASSPGLDINTQYF. CDR3 sequence (DNA): TGTGCCAGCTCCCCGGGACTAGATATAAATACGCAGTATTTT.